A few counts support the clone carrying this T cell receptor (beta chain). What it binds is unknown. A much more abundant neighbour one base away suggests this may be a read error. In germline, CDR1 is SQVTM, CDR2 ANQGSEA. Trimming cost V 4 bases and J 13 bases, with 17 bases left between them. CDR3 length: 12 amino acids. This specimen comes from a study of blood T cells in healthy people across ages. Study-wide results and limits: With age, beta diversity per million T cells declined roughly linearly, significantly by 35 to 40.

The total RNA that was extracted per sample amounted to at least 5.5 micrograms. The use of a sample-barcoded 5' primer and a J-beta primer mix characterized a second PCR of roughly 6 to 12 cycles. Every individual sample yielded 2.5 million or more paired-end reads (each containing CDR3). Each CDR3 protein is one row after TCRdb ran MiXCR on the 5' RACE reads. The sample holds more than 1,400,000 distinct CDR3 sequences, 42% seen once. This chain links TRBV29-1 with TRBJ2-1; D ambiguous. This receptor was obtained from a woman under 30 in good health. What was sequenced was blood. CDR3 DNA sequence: TGCAGCGTTGGGGCCCCGAAAGAGACCCAGTTCTTC. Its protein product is CSVGAPKETQFF.